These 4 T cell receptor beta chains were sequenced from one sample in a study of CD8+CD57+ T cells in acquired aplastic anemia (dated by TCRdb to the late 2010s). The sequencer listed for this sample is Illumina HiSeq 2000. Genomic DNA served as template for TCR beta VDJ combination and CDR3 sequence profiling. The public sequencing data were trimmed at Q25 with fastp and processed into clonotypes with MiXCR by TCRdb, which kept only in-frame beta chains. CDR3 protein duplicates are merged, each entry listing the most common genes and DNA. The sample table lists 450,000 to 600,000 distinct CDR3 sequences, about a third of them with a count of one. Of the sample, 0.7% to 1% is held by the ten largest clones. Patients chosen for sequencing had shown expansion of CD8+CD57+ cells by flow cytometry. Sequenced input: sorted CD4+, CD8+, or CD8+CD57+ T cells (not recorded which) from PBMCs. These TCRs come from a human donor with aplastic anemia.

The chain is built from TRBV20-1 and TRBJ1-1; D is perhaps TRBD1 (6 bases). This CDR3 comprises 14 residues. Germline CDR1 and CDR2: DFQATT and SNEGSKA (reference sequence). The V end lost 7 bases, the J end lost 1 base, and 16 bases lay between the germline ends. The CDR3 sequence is CSDSLGASNTEAFF. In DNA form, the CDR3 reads TGCAGTGATAGCCTGGGGGCTTCGAACACTGAAGCTTTCTTT.

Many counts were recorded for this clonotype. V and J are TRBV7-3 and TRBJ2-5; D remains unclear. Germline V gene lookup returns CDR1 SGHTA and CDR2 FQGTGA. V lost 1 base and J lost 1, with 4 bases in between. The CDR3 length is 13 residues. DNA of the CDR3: TGTGCCAGCAGCTTAAGTCGCCAAGAGACCCAGTACTTC. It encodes CASSLSRQETQYF.

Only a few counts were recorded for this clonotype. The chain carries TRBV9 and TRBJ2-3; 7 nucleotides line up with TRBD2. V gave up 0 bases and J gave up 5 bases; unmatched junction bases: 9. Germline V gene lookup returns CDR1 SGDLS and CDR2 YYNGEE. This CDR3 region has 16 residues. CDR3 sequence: CASSVGASGVRDTQYF. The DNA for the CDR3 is TGTGCCAGCAGCGTAGGGGCGAGCGGGGTCAGAGATACGCAGTATTTT.

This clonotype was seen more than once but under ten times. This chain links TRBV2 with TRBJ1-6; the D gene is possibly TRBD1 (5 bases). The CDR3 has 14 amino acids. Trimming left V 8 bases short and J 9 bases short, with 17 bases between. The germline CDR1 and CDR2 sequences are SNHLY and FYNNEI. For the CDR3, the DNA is TGTGCCAGCGTGGAAGGGGTGGTCGGTTCACCCCTCCACTTT. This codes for CASVEGVVGSPLHF.